This TCR beta chain was identified during a study of blood T cell repertoires in COVID-19. Study background: Nucleic acid was either cDNA or gDNA, and it came from T cells, B-cell-depleted T cells, or PBMCs.

In regard to this clone: At one end, the junction sequence differs from germline, possibly due to a read error.

Clones were sequenced by immunoSEQ multiplex PCR, and TCRdb holds only the in-frame ones, with some missing. The data contain about 190,000 clones, just under 80% of them singletons. The source of this sequence is an elderly woman with active or convalescent COVID-19. The specimen sequenced was peripheral blood.

The CDR3 bases are TGTGCCAGCAGTGAAGAACAGGTTTATTCCCCATACTTC. Protein sequence: CASSEEQVYSPYF. This chain connects TRBV2 to TRBJ1-2, with a possible D match to TRBD1 (5 bases). This CDR3 is 13 amino acids long. Germline CDR1 is SNHLY and CDR2 is FYNNEI.